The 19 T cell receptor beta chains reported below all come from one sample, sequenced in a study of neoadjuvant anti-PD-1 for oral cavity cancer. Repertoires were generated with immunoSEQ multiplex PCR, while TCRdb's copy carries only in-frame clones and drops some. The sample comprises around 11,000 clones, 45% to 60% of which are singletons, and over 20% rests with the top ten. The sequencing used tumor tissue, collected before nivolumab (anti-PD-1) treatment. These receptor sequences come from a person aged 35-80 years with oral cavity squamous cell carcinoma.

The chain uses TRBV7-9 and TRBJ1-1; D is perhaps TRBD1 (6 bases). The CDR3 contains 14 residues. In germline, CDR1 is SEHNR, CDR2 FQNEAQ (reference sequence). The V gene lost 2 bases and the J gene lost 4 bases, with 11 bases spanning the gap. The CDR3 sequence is CASSLTGGATEAFF. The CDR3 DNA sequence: TGTGCCAGCAGCTTAACCGGGGGGGCCACTGAAGCTTTCTTT.

CDR3 bases: TGTGCCAGCAGTTTATTCCGAAGTGCCCCTGAAGCTTTCTTT. Its translation is CASSLFRSAPEAFF. The chain is built from TRBV27 and TRBJ1-1; D is ambiguous. The CDR3 spans 14 residues. Germline V gene lookup returns CDR1 MNHEY and CDR2 SMNVEV (reference sequence). V dropped 1 base and J dropped 6 bases, with 12 bases sitting between them.

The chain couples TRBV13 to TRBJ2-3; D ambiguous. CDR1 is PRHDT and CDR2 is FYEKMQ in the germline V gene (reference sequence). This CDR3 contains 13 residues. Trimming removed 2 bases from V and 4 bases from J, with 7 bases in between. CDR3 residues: CASSLSAADTQYF. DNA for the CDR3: TGTGCCAGCAGCTTATCTGCGGCAGATACGCAGTATTTT.

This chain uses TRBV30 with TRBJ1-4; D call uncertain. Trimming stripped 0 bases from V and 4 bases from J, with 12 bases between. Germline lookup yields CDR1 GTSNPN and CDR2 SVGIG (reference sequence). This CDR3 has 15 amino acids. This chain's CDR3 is CAWSVHVRNNEKLFF. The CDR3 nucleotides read TGTGCCTGGAGTGTACACGTCAGGAATAATGAAAAACTGTTTTTT.

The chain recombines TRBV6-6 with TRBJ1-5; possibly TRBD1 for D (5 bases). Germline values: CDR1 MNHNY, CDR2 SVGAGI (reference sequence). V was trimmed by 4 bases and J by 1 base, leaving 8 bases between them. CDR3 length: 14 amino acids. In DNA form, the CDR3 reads TGTGCCAGCAGTTCGGACACGAGCAATCAGCCCCAGCATTTT. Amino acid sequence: CASSSDTSNQPQHF.

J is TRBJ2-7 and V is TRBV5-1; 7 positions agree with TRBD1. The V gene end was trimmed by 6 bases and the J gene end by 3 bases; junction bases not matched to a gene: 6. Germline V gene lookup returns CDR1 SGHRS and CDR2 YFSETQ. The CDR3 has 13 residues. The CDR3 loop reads CASNSAGGYEQYF. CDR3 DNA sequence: TGCGCCAGCAATTCCGCAGGGGGCTACGAGCAGTACTTC. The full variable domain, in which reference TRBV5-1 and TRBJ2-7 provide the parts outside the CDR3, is KAGVTQTPRYLIKTRGQQVTLSCSPISGHRSVSWYQQTPGQGLQFLFEYFSETQRNKGNFPGRFSGRQFSNSRSEMNVSTLELGDSALYLCASNSAGGYEQYFGPGTRLTVT.

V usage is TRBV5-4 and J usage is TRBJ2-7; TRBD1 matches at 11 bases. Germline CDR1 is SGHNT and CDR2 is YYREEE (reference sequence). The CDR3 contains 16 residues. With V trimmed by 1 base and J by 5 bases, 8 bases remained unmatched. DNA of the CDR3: TGTGCCAGCAGCTTGCGATCCGGGACAGGGGGACACGAGCAGTACTTC. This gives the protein CASSLRSGTGGHEQYF.

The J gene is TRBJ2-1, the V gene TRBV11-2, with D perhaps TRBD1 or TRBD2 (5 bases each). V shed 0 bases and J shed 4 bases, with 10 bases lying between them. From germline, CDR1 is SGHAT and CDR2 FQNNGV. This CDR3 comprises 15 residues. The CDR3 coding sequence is TGTGCCAGCAGCTTAGACGGGACCAAATACAATGAGCAGTTCTTC. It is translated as CASSLDGTKYNEQFF.

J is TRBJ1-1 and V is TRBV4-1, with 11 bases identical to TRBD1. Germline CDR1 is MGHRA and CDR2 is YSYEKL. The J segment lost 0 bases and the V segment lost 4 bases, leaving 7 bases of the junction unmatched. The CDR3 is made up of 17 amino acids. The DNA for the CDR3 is TGCGCCAGCAGCCGCGGGACAGGGGGTCAGATGAACACTGAAGCTTTCTTT. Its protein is CASSRGTGGQMNTEAFF.

CDR3 in DNA: TGTGCCAGCAGCTTAGGCCTTAATAATCAGCCCCAGCATTTT. Protein sequence: CASSLGLNNQPQHF. The V call is TRBV7-2, the J call TRBJ1-5; D unresolved. CDR3 length equals 14 residues. V was clipped by 1 base and J by 4 bases, with 8 bases between them. The germline V gene encodes CDR1 SGHTA and CDR2 FQGNSA.

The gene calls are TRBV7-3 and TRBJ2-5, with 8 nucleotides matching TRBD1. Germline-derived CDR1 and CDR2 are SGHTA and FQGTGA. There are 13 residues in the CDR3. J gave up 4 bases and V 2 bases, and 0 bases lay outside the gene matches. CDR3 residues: CASSLGQGETQYF. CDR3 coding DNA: TGTGCCAGCAGCTTAGGACAGGGAGAGACCCAGTACTTC. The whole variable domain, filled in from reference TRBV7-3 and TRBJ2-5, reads GAGVSQTPSNKVTEKGKYVELRCDPISGHTALYWYRQSLGQGPEFLIYFQGTGAADDSGLPNDRFFAVRPEGSVSTLKIQRTERGDSAVYLCASSLGQGETQYFGPGTRLLVL.

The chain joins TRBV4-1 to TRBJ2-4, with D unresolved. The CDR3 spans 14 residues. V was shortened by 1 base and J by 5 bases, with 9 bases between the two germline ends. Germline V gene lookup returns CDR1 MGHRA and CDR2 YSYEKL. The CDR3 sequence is CASSQVDGENIQYF. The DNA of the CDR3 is TGCGCCAGCAGCCAAGTGGACGGAGAAAACATTCAGTACTTC.

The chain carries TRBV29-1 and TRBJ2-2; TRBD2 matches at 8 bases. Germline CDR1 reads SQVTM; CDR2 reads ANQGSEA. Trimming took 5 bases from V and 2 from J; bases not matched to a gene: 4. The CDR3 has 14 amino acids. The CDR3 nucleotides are TGCAGCGTTCAAGCGGGGGCCAACACCGGGGAGCTGTTTTTT. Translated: CSVQAGANTGELFF.

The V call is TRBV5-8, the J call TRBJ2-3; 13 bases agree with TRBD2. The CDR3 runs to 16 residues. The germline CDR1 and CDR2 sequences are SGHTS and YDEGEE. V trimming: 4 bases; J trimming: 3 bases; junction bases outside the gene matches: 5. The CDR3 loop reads CASSRGTSGETDTQYF. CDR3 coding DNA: TGTGCCAGCAGCCGAGGGACTAGCGGGGAAACAGATACGCAGTATTTT.

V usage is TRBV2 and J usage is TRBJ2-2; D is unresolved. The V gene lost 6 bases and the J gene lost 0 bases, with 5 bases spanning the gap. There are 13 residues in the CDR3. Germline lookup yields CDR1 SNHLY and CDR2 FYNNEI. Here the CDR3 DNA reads TGTGCCAGCAGAAGCACGAACACCGGGGAGCTGTTTTTT. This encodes CASRSTNTGELFF.

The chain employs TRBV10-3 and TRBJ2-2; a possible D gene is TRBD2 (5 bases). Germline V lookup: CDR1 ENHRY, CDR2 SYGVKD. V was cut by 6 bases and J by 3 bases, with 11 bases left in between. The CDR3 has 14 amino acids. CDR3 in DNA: TGTGCCATCAGGGTTACCGGGGACACCGGGGAGCTGTTTTTT. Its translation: CAIRVTGDTGELFF.

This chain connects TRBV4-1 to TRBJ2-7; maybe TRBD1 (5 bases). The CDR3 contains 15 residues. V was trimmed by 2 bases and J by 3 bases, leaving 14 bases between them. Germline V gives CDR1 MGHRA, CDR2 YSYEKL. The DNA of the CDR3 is TGCGCCAGCAGCCAATTCCAGGGAAAGGACTACGAGCAGTACTTC. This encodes CASSQFQGKDYEQYF.

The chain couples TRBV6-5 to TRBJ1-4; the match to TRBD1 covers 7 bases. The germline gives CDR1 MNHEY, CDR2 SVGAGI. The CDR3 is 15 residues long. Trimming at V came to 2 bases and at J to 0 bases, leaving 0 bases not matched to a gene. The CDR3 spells CASSYGQATNEKLFF. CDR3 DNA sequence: TGTGCCAGCAGTTACGGACAGGCAACTAATGAAAAACTGTTTTTT.

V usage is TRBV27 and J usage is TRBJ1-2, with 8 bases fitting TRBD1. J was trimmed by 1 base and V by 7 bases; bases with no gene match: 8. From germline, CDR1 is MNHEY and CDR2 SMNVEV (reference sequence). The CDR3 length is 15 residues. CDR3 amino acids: CASKRGTGDNYGYTF. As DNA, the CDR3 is TGTGCCAGCAAGAGGGGGACAGGAGATAACTATGGCTACACCTTC.